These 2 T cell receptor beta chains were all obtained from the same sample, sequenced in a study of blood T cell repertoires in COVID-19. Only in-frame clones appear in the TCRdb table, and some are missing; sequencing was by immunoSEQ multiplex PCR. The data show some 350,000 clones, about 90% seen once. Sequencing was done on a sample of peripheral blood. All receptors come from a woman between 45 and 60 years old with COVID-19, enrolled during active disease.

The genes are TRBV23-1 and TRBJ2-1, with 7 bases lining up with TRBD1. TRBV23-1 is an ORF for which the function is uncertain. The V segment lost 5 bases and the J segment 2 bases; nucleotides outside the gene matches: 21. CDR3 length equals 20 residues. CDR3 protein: CASSLDKGGALFMAYNEQFF. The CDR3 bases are TGCGCCAGCAGTTTAGATAAAGGGGGCGCTTTATTTATGGCCTACAATGAGCAGTTCTTC.

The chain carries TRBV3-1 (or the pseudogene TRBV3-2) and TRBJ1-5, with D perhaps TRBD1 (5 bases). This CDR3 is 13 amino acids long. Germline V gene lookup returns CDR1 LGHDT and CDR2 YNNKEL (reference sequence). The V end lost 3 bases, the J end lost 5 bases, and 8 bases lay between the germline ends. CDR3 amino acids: CASSQGGYQPQHF. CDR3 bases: TGTGCCAGCAGCCAGGGGGGGTATCAGCCCCAGCATTTT.